The next 3 T cell receptor beta chains were all read from a single sample in a study of T-cell memory formation after mild COVID-19. Each CDR3 protein is one row after TCRdb ran MiXCR on the 5' RACE reads. Among 300,000 or so distinct CDR3 sequences, 15% to 20% were seen once, and the ten largest hold roughly 25%. Sequenced sample: PBMCs or a T cell subset sorted from them (not recorded which). Receptors were obtained from a man aged 18 to 30 who had mild COVID-19 (a few samples of this study predate the infection). Cell type and time point are not known.

This clonotype has only a few counts. The V gene is TRBV7-9, the J gene TRBJ1-1; D is unclear. The CDR3 runs 14 residues. The ends were cut back, 5 bases at V and 0 bases at J, with 10 bases in the middle. Germline loops: CDR1 SEHNR, CDR2 FQNEAQ (reference sequence). The CDR3 DNA is TGTGCCAGCAGCGCGGGATCCTTGAACACTGAAGCTTTCTTT. Its protein product is CASSAGSLNTEAFF.

Ten or more counts support this clonotype. The CDR3 is CASSQAGAGNTIYF. The CDR3 region has the DNA TGTGCCAGCAGCCAAGCGGGGGCTGGAAACACCATATATTTT. The rearrangement uses TRBV14 and TRBJ1-3; D is possibly TRBD1 (5 bases). V gave up 1 base and J gave up 2 bases, with 6 bases separating them. The V gene's germline CDR1 is SGHDN and CDR2 FVKESK. CDR3 length equals 14 residues. Filled out from reference TRBV14 and TRBJ1-3, the complete variable domain reads EAGVTQFPSHSVIEKGQTVTLRCDPISGHDNLYWYRRVMGKEIKFLLHFVKESKQDESGMPNNRFLAERTGGTYSTLKVQPAELEDSGVYFCASSQAGAGNTIYFGEGSWLTVV.

The chain employs TRBV6-5 and TRBJ2-5, with D perhaps given as TRBD1 or TRBD2 (6 bases each). Looked up from germline, CDR1 is MNHEY and CDR2 is SVGAGI. Trimming pared 5 bases from V and 3 bases from J, leaving 13 bases between. The CDR3 length is 14 residues. CDR3 region: CASSVPGAKETQYF. As DNA, the CDR3 is TGTGCCAGCAGTGTCCCGGGGGCTAAAGAGACCCAGTACTTC.